The 19 T cell receptor beta chains reported below all come from one sample, sequenced in a study of cytomegalovirus exposure and HLA in healthy donors. PCR employed 60 Vbeta and 13 Jbeta primers. Clones were sequenced by immunoSEQ multiplex PCR, and TCRdb holds only the in-frame ones, with some missing. The sample carries about 120,000 clones, over 65% recorded once. Sequences were obtained from PBMCs. Receptors were obtained from a woman in her 30s in good health and CMV-seropositive.

The rearrangement joins TRBV6-1 to TRBJ2-3, with 12 bases aligning to TRBD2. Germline V gene data show CDR1 as MNHNS and CDR2 as SASEGT. The CDR3 contains 16 residues. With V trimmed by 3 bases and J by 2 bases, 3 bases remained unmatched. The chain's CDR3 is CASSELAGGLTDTQYF. For the CDR3, the DNA is TGTGCCAGCAGTGAGCTAGCGGGGGGGCTCACAGATACGCAGTATTTT.

This chain connects TRBV7-2 to TRBJ2-2; D may be TRBD2 (5 bases). Trimming left V 1 base short and J 4 bases short, with 7 bases between. Germline assignment: CDR1 SGHTA and CDR2 FQGNSA. CDR3 size: 14 residues. The CDR3 protein is CASSLGRGTGELFF. The CDR3 DNA reads TGTGCCAGCAGCTTAGGCCGGGGCACCGGGGAGCTGTTTTTT.

This clone is a singleton in its sample. The chain employs TRBV7-3 and TRBJ1-3; no reliable D call. The V gene lost 5 bases and the J gene lost 3 bases, with 14 bases spanning the gap. CDR3 length equals 15 residues. The germline CDR1 and CDR2 sequences are SGHTA and FQGTGA. DNA of the CDR3: TGTGCCAGCAGCCTCGAACGGGGTTTTGGAAACACCATATATTTT. Translating it yields CASSLERGFGNTIYF.

The sample holds a few counts of this clone. V usage is TRBV27 and J usage is TRBJ2-7; TRBD2 might be the D (6 bases). V was shortened by 0 bases and J by 0 bases, with 6 bases between the two germline ends. The germline CDR1 and CDR2 sequences are MNHEY and SMNVEV (reference sequence). The CDR3 sequence is 14 residues long. The DNA of the CDR3 is TGTGCCAGCAGTTTATCGGGACTCTCCTACGAGCAGTACTTC. It codes for CASSLSGLSYEQYF.

V and J are TRBV19 and TRBJ1-2; 9 bases map to TRBD1. The CDR3 runs to 12 residues. CDR1 is LNHDA and CDR2 is SQIVND in the germline V gene (reference sequence). The trim removed 11 bases at V and 6 bases at J, leaving 7 bases unmatched. The CDR3 bases are TGTGCCTCCTACAGGGGGCAAGATGGCTACACCTTC. Protein product: CASYRGQDGYTF. Full variable domain (remainder filled in from reference TRBV19 and TRBJ1-2): DGGITQSPKYLFRKEGQNVTLSCEQNLNHDAMYWYRQDPGQGLRLIYYSQIVNDFQKGDIAEGYSVSREKKESFPLTVTSAQKNPTAFYLCASYRGQDGYTFGSGTRLTVV.

This clone came up a few times. V usage is TRBV9 and J usage is TRBJ2-3; D remains unclear. Per the germline V gene, CDR1 is SGDLS and CDR2 is YYNGEE. This CDR3 has 13 amino acids. The ends were cut back, 3 bases at V and 5 bases at J, with 10 bases in the middle. The CDR3 DNA reads as TGTGCCAGCAGCGGATATTCCGGAGATACGCAGTATTTT. Its protein product is CASSGYSGDTQYF.

V is TRBV29-1 and J is TRBJ2-5; 8 positions agree with TRBD2. Germline V lookup: CDR1 SQVTM, CDR2 ANQGSEA. The CDR3 loop spans 16 amino acids. V shed 4 bases, J shed 5 bases, and the junction held 15 bases outside the gene matches. The CDR3 here is CSVGLGGAGLKETQYF. The CDR3 DNA sequence: TGCAGCGTTGGCCTCGGGGGGGCAGGGTTGAAGGAGACCCAGTACTTC.

The rearrangement links TRBV11-3 to TRBJ2-7, with 12 bases that match TRBD2. Germline CDR1 and CDR2: SGHNT and YENEEA. The CDR3 has 17 amino acids. The ends lost 3 bases at V and 4 bases at J; junction bases unmatched: 10. CDR3 DNA: TGTGCCAGCAGCTTCCCTAGACTAGCGGGGGATAGGTACGAGCAGTACTTC. Translating it yields CASSFPRLAGDRYEQYF.

The chain is built from TRBV15 and TRBJ2-1, with D perhaps matching TRBD2 (6 bases). Germline V lookup: CDR1 LNHNV, CDR2 YYDKDF (reference sequence). The CDR3 sequence is 15 residues long. The V gene lost 0 bases and the J gene lost 3 bases, with 9 bases spanning the gap. DNA for the CDR3: TGTGCCACCAGCAGAGAACTAGCACACTACAATGAGCAGTTCTTC. Translating gives CATSRELAHYNEQFF.

As for this clone: One end of the junction does not line up with germline, which may come from a read error. CDR3 in amino acids: CASGDRVSTIYF. The CDR3 nucleotides are TGTGCCAGCGGTGACAGGGTCAGCACCATATATTTT. This chain links TRBV6-1 with TRBJ1-3; 7 bases map to TRBD1. The CDR3 spans 12 residues. The germline CDR1 and CDR2 sequences are MNHNS and SASEGT.

The rearrangement joins TRBV10-3 to TRBJ2-7; 9 positions match TRBD2. Looked up from germline, CDR1 is ENHRY and CDR2 is SYGVKD. V shed 10 bases, J shed 7 bases, and the junction held 11 bases outside the gene matches. CDR3 size: 13 residues. The CDR3 bases are TGTGCCAGTACTAGCGGGCCCCACGGGGAGCAGTACTTC. The encoded protein is CASTSGPHGEQYF.

The V gene is TRBV7-3, the J gene TRBJ2-2; 9 bases agree with TRBD1. The CDR3 covers 16 residues. Germline assignment: CDR1 SGHTA and CDR2 FQGTGA. Trimming cost V 5 bases and J 4 bases; bases outside gene matches: 8. The CDR3 nucleotides are TGTGCCAGCAGCACACAGGGGGCCCGAGGCACCGGGGAGCTGTTTTTT. Translated: CASSTQGARGTGELFF.

A few counts support this clone. The genes are TRBV6-1 and TRBJ1-5, with D maybe TRBD1 (5 bases). Germline CDR1 is MNHNS and CDR2 is SASEGT. V was clipped by 0 bases and J by 1 base, with 16 bases between them. The CDR3 extends over 18 amino acids. CDR3 nucleotide sequence: TGTGCCAGCAGTGAAGCCGGAATAGGCAGGGCGAGCAATCAGCCCCAGCATTTT. Protein: CASSEAGIGRASNQPQHF.

This chain joins TRBV19 and TRBJ1-3; 7 nucleotides line up with TRBD1. CDR1 LNHDA and CDR2 SQIVND come from the germline V gene (reference sequence). Trimming removed 6 bases from V and 8 bases from J; junction bases left unmatched: 10. The CDR3 runs to 14 residues. The CDR3 protein is CASSRQGSADTIYF. The CDR3 DNA reads as TGTGCCAGTAGCCGACAGGGCTCAGCGGACACCATATATTTT.

This chain uses TRBV6-5 with TRBJ1-2; no reliable D call. The V end was cut by 0 bases, the J end by 4 bases, with 15 bases between. Germline values: CDR1 MNHEY, CDR2 SVGAGI. The CDR3 has 16 residues. This CDR3 reads CASSYSPQRTAYGYTF. The CDR3 region has the DNA TGTGCCAGCAGTTACTCTCCCCAACGGACTGCCTATGGCTACACCTTC.

The V gene is TRBV18, the J gene TRBJ1-2; 7 nucleotides match TRBD1. J lost 3 bases, V lost 6 bases, and 4 bases had no gene match. The CDR3 covers 13 residues. Germline values: CDR1 KGHSH, CDR2 LQKENI. The CDR3 bases are TGTGCCAGCTCTCCTGACAGGGACTATGGCTACACCTTC. It encodes CASSPDRDYGYTF.

This clone was counted once. The gene calls are TRBV4-3 and TRBJ2-3; D is ambiguous. This CDR3 contains 15 residues. The V gene lost 1 base and the J gene lost 2 bases, with 10 bases spanning the gap. Germline assignment: CDR1 LGHNA and CDR2 YSLEER. CDR3 sequence reads: CASSQGGSLTDTQYF. The CDR3 coding sequence is TGCGCCAGCAGCCAAGGCGGCTCCCTCACAGATACGCAGTATTTT.

This clone came up once. The chain combines TRBV2 with TRBJ1-6; D ambiguous. Trimming shortened V by 1 base and J by 8 bases, and 6 bases separated the two germline ends. CDR3 length: 13 amino acids. CDR1 is SNHLY and CDR2 is FYNNEI in the germline V gene. The CDR3 sequence: CASSEGSDSPLHF. In DNA form, the CDR3 reads TGTGCCAGCAGTGAAGGGTCGGATTCACCCCTCCACTTT.

This rearrangement joins TRBV6-5 to TRBJ2-5; 10 bases align to TRBD2. The CDR3 extends over 14 amino acids. Trimming cost V 2 bases and J 5 bases; bases outside gene matches: 2. Per germline, CDR1 MNHEY and CDR2 SVGAGI. The CDR3 spells CASSYVSGGETQYF. CDR3 nucleotides: TGTGCCAGCAGTTACGTTAGCGGGGGGGAGACCCAGTACTTC.